The rows below give T cell receptor beta chains drawn from one sample of a study of T cells in localized non-small cell lung cancer. Method: immunoSEQ multiplex PCR; TCRdb's copy keeps in-frame clones and lacks some. The data contain about 41,000 clones, around 87% of them seen just once; the ten biggest clones take up around 7%. This specimen consisted of peripheral blood, obtained before any cancer treatment. The receptors derive from a woman aged 18-50 years with stage III lung adenocarcinoma. Both conserved end residues are part of each CDR3. A D gene is named only where the DNA matches it firmly. Size is stated for part of the rows, as once, few or many counts, or as a class when the clone is expanded.

j_gene,d_gene,v_gene,abundance,CDR3nt,CDR3aa
TRBJ1-5,NA,TRBV19,NA,TGTGCCAGTAGTATAGCTAGCAATCAGCCCCAGCATTTT,CASSIASNQPQHF
TRBJ2-5,TRBD1,TRBV11-3,NA,TGTGCCAGCAGCCCCGGGACAGGGGGGACTCAAGAGACCCAGTACTTC,CASSPGTGGTQETQYF
TRBJ1-1,TRBD1,TRBV5-1,NA,TGCGCCAGCAGCTTGCAGGGGGTAAGGGCTGAAGCTTTCTTT,CASSLQGVRAEAFF
TRBJ2-7,NA,TRBV7-3,NA,TGTGCCAGCAGCTTAGCGCAGGGGCTAGAGCAGTACTTC,CASSLAQGLEQYF
TRBJ2-2,NA,TRBV29-1,NA,TGCAGCGTTGAGACAGCCACCGGGGAGCTGTTTTTT,CSVETATGELFF
TRBJ2-7,NA,TRBV5-1,NA,TGCGCCAGCAGCTTGTCCCTCGATAGAGGGAACGAGCAGTACTTC,CASSLSLDRGNEQYF
TRBJ2-1,NA,TRBV7-6,few,TGTGCCAGCAGCTTAGCGATCGGAGTGGGGGGCAATGAGCAGTTCTTC,CASSLAIGVGGNEQFF
TRBJ1-6,NA,TRBV7-9,few,TGTGCCAGCAGCTTAGATAATGAGGGGCCGGGTTCACCCCTCCACTTT,CASSLDNEGPGSPLHF
TRBJ2-1,NA,TRBV10-3,NA,TGTGCCATCAGTGAGGCAGCGAGGGGAAACAATGAGCAGTTCTTC,CAISEAARGNNEQFF
TRBJ2-2,NA,TRBV4-1,NA,TGCGCCAGCAGCCAAGATGTAGCTTACACCGGGGAGCTGTTTTTT,CASSQDVAYTGELFF
TRBJ1-6,NA,TRBV5-1,NA,TGCGCCAGCTCGAAAGACGGCCGCGCAGAGGGTTTACGGGATTTT,CASSKDGRAEGLRDF
TRBJ2-7,NA,TRBV5-1,NA,TGCGCCAGCAGCCCCGTTGGGGCGTACGAGCAGTACTTC,CASSPVGAYEQYF
TRBJ1-2,NA,TRBV5-8,NA,TGTGCCAGCAGCTTGGGGTCCCATGGCTACACCTTC,CASSLGSHGYTF
TRBJ2-7,NA,TRBV18,NA,TGTGCCAGCTCACCGTGGGGGACATCAGACTACGAGCAGTACTTC,CASSPWGTSDYEQYF
TRBJ2-7,NA,TRBV5-6,NA,TGTGCCAGCAGCTTGGAGGGAAACAAGAACTACGAGCAGTACTTC,CASSLEGNKNYEQYF
TRBJ1-1,NA,TRBV5-4,NA,TGTGCCAGCAGCTTATCTCGGGGGCGGAACACTGAAGCTTTCTTT,CASSLSRGRNTEAFF
TRBJ2-2,NA,TRBV10-2,NA,TGCGCCAGCCGTCTCATGAACACCGGGGAGCTGTTTTTT,CASRLMNTGELFF
TRBJ1-2,TRBD1,TRBV5-4,NA,TGTGCCAGCAGCCCCACAGGGGGGAATGGCTACACCTTC,CASSPTGGNGYTF
TRBJ2-5,TRBD1,TRBV4-1,few,TGCGCCAGCAGCTACCAGCACGACAGGGGAGAGACCCAGTACTTC,CASSYQHDRGETQYF
TRBJ2-5,NA,TRBV5-1,NA,TGCGCCAGCAGCTTGGCTCGGTCAAGCCAAGAGACCCAGTACTTC,CASSLARSSQETQYF
TRBJ1-4,TRBD1,TRBV18,NA,TGTGCCAGCTCACCCACAGGGGGCGTGGAAAAACTGTTTTTT,CASSPTGGVEKLFF
TRBJ1-2,TRBD1,TRBV5-1,NA,TGCGCCAGCAGCTCCCCAGGGGGGGCGGATGGCTACACCTTC,CASSSPGGADGYTF
TRBJ1-6,NA,TRBV11-2,NA,TGTGCCAGCAGCTTACCCCGGGTGGGGTCTGGGGGTAATTCACCCCTCCACTTT,CASSLPRVGSGGNSPLHF
TRBJ1-2,NA,TRBV7-6,NA,TGTGCCAGCGGGGCTAGCCGGAACTCGGGCTACACCTTC,CASGASRNSGYTF
TRBJ2-1,NA,TRBV7-2,NA,TGTGCCAGCAGCCCCCTGGGCAGGGATGAGCAGTTCTTC,CASSPLGRDEQFF
TRBJ2-5,TRBD1,TRBV6-1,NA,TGTGCCAGCAGCGAGGGACAGATGTTTTGGGCCCAGTACTTC,CASSEGQMFWAQYF
TRBJ1-2,NA,TRBV2,NA,TGTGCCACAGAACAGGGCGGTGTGAGAGGCTACACCTTC,CATEQGGVRGYTF
TRBJ1-6,NA,TRBV25-1,NA,TGTGCCAGCAGCGAAACCCCTACCACTAATTCACCCCTCCACTTT,CASSETPTTNSPLHF
TRBJ1-1,TRBD1,TRBV5-4,NA,TGTGCCAGCAGCAGCAGGGACAGGAACACTGAAGCTTTCTTT,CASSSRDRNTEAFF
TRBJ2-7,NA,TRBV6-1,NA,TGTGCCAGCACCCTCGACCACGAGCAGTACTTC,CASTLDHEQYF
TRBJ2-1,TRBD2,TRBV9,NA,TGTGCCAGCAGCGTAGGCGGGGGGTCCTACAATGAGCAGTTCTTC,CASSVGGGSYNEQFF
TRBJ2-3,TRBD2,TRBV7-3,NA,TGTGCCAGCAGCTCCCACCCCGGAGCGGGGGCCTCCGATACGCAGTATTTT,CASSSHPGAGASDTQYF
TRBJ1-4,NA,TRBV6-5,NA,TGTGCCAGCAGTTACTTCCGGGACTCTGGTGAAAAACTGTTTTTT,CASSYFRDSGEKLFF
TRBJ2-1,TRBD2,TRBV19,NA,TGTGCCAGTAGTATGGGTAGCGGGGGGGCTCTCGGCTACAATGAGCAGTTCTTC,CASSMGSGGALGYNEQFF
TRBJ2-1,TRBD2,TRBV7-2,NA,TGTGCCAGCAGCCTACTTTCTAGCGGCAGCAATGAGCAGTTCTTC,CASSLLSSGSNEQFF
TRBJ1-1,NA,TRBV10-3,few,TGTGCCAAAACCGGCACAGGGAGGGGTGAAGCTTTCTTT,CAKTGTGRGEAFF
TRBJ2-3,NA,TRBV20-1,NA,TGCAGTGCCACGAGAGATACGCAGTATTTT,CSATRDTQYF
TRBJ2-4,NA,TRBV9,NA,TGTGCCAGCAGCGCCGGAGGTGGGCACATTCAGTACTTC,CASSAGGGHIQYF
TRBJ1-4,TRBD1,TRBV5-6,NA,TGTGCCAGCAGCTCCGGGACAGTTAATGAAAAACTGTTTTTT,CASSSGTVNEKLFF
TRBJ2-1,TRBD2,TRBV9,NA,TGTGCCAGCAGCGTTACCGGGACTAGCGGGGTCTATGAGCAGTTCTTC,CASSVTGTSGVYEQFF
TRBJ2-7,NA,TRBV7-9,NA,TGTGCCAGCAGCAGTCTAGGGTACGAGCAGTACTTC,CASSSLGYEQYF
TRBJ2-1,TRBD1,TRBV5-1,NA,TGCGCCACCTCACAGGGGTCCAGCTCCTACAATGAGCAGTTCTTC,CATSQGSSSYNEQFF
TRBJ1-5,TRBD1,TRBV6-1,NA,TGTGCCAGCAGTGGGCCGTGGGGACAGCAAAATCAGCCCCAGCATTTT,CASSGPWGQQNQPQHF
TRBJ2-3,NA,TRBV6-6,NA,TGTGCCAGCAGTTACCAAAGAGGGAGGGATACGCAGTATTTT,CASSYQRGRDTQYF
TRBJ1-2,NA,TRBV19,NA,TGTGCCAGTAGTATTGACTGGGTAAACTATGGCTACACCTTC,CASSIDWVNYGYTF
TRBJ1-1,TRBD1,TRBV7-9,once,TGTGCCAGCAGCTCCTCCCGCGGGACAGGGTCCATGAACACTGAAGCTTTCTTT,CASSSSRGTGSMNTEAFF
TRBJ1-2,TRBD1,TRBV14,NA,TGTGCCAGCAGCAAAGACAGGGGATATGGCTACACCTTC,CASSKDRGYGYTF
TRBJ2-7,NA,TRBV18,NA,TGTGCCAGCTCACCAGGACAATCCTACGAGCAGTACTTC,CASSPGQSYEQYF
TRBJ1-4,NA,TRBV2,NA,TGTGCCAGCAAAAGAGGGATTGGTGAAAAACTGTTTTTT,CASKRGIGEKLFF
TRBJ1-5,NA,TRBV30,NA,TGTGCCTGGAGTGGTGAGAACAGGGATAATCAGCCCCAGCATTTT,CAWSGENRDNQPQHF
TRBJ2-1,TRBD2,TRBV5-1,NA,TGCGCCAGCAGCTTGGCCCAGCGGGGGAACAATGAGCAGTTCTTC,CASSLAQRGNNEQFF
TRBJ1-1,NA,TRBV6-1,NA,TGTGCCAGCAGTGTACGGGGTGTGGACACTGAAGCTTTCTTT,CASSVRGVDTEAFF
TRBJ2-6,NA,TRBV11-2,NA,TGTGCCAGCGAAAAGGTGGCCGGGGCCAACGTTCTGACTTTC,CASEKVAGANVLTF
TRBJ2-3,TRBD2,TRBV14,NA,TGTGCCAGCAGCCAAGGGACTAGTACAGTAGATACGCAGTATTTT,CASSQGTSTVDTQYF
TRBJ1-5,TRBD1,TRBV27,NA,TGTGCCAGCAGTTTATCGGGACAGTGGGGCAATCAGCCCCAGCATTTT,CASSLSGQWGNQPQHF
TRBJ1-1,NA,TRBV5-4,NA,TGTGCCAGCAGCGCCACCGGCGTTCCTGAAGCTTTCTTT,CASSATGVPEAFF
TRBJ1-4,NA,TRBV15,NA,TGTGCCACCAGCTCCCTAGGCCTCGCAACTAATGAAAAACTGTTTTTT,CATSSLGLATNEKLFF
TRBJ1-5,NA,TRBV27,few,TGTGCCAGCAGTTTGGTCGGGTATAGCAATCAGCCCCAGCATTTT,CASSLVGYSNQPQHF
TRBJ2-2,NA,TRBV7-3,NA,TGTGCCAGCAGCCAGAGATCCACCGGGGAGCTGTTTTTT,CASSQRSTGELFF